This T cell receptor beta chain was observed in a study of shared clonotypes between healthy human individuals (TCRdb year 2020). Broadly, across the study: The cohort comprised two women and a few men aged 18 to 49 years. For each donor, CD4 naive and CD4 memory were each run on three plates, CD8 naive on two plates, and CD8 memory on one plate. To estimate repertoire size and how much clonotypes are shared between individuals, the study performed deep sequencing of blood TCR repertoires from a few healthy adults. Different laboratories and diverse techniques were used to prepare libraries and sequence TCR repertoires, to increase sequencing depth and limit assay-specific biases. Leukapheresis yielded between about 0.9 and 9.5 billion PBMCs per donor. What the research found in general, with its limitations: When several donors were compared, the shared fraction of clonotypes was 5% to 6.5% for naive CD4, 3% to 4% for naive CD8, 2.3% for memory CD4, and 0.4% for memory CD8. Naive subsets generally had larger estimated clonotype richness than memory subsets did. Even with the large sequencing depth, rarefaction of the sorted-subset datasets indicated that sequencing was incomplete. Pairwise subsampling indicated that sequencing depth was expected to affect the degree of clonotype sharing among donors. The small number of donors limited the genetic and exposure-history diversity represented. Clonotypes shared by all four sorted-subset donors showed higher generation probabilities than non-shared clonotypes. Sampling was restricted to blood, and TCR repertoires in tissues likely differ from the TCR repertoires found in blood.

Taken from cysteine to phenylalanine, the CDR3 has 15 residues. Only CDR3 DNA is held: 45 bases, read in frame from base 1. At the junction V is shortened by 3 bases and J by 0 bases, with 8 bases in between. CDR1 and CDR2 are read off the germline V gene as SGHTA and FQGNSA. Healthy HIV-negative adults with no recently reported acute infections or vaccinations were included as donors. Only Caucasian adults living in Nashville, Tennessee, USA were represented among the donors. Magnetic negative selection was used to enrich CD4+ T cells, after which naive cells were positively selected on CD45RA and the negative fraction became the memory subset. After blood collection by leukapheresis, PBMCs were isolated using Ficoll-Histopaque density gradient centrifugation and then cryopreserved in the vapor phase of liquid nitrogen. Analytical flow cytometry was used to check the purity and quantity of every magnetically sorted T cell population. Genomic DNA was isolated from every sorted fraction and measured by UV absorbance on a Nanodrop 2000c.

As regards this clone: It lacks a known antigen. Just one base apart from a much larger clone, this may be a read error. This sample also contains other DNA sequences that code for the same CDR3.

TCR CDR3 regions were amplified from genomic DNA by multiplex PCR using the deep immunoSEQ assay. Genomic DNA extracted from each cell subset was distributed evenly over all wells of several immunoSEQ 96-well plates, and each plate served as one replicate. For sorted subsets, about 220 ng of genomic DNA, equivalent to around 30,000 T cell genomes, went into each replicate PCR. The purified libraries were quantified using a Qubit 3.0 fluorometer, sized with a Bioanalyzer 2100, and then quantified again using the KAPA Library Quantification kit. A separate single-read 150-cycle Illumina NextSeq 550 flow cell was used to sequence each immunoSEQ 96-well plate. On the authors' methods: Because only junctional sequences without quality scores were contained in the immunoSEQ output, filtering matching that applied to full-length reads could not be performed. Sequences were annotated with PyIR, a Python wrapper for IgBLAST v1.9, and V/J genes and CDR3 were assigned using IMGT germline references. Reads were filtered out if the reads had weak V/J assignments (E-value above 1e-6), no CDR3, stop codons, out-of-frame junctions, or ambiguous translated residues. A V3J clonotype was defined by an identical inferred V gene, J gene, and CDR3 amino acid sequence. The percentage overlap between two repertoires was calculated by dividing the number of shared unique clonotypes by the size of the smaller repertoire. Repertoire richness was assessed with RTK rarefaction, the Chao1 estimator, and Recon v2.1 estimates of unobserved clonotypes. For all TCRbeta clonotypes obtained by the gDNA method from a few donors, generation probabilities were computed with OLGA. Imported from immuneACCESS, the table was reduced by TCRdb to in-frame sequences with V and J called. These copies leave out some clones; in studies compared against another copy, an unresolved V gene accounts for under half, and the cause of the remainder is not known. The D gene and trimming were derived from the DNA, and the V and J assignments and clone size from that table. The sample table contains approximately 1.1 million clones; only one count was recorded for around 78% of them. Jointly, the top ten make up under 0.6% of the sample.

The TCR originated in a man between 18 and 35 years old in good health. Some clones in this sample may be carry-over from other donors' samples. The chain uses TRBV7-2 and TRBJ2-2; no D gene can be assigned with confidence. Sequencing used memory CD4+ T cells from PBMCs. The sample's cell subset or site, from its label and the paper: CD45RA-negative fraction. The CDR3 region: CASSLPGANTGELFF. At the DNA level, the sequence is TGTGCCAGCAGCTTGCCAGGAGCGAACACCGGGGAGCTGTTTTTT.